This T cell receptor (beta chain) was obtained from a study of human T cells and chemical hapten exposure (dated by TCRdb to the early 2020s). In terms of the full investigation: For sensitization, 2% DPC in acetone was applied to a roughly 2 cm by roughly 2 cm area of upper inner arm skin. Patch testing on the upper back used Finn chambers containing 0.01% DPC, with scoring done after 6 days according to International Contact Dermatitis Research Group standards. Libraries were pooled for sequencing, and variation in per-sample TCR yields was attributed mainly to small differences in library volumes within the pool. Blood was sampled from patients pre-sensitization (week 0) and at 2, 6 and about 24 weeks after DPC sensitization. Blood for TCR sequencing was provided by twenty-nine alopecia patients at one to four time points (pre-sensitization, 2, 6 and 24 weeks). The patient cohort, mostly female, included alopecia areata with under or over 50% scalp involvement, alopecia totalis and alopecia universalis. Throughout the study period of roughly 24 weeks, patients also received therapeutic DPC doses to the scalp every week. Peripheral blood TCR repertoire changes were tracked in vivo in alopecia patients during primary and secondary sensitization to the hapten diphenylcyclopropenone (DPC). The research as a whole found: Expanded TCRs formed significantly more large CDR3 similarity clusters than pre-sensitization or healthy control sets, consistent with antigen-driven responses. After repeated subsampling, changes were observed in the strength of the expansion versus patch-test correlation and in the threshold at which the correlation became significant. The number of PT1 expanded TCRs positively correlated with patch test score, significant at thresholds 8, 16 and 32 but not 4. No change with DPC sensitization was found in the number of TCRs above 1 in 1000 frequency, and no evidence of global repertoire structure alterations was found. All patients had alopecia, a presumed autoimmune disease, so their immune response might differ from that of healthy individuals.

According to the germline V gene (reference sequence), CDR1 reads SEHNR and CDR2 reads FQNEAQ. Taken from cysteine to phenylalanine, the CDR3 has 12 residues. The CDR3 DNA has 36 bases and is translated from base 1. Relative to germline, V is 3 bases shorter and J is 5 bases shorter, with 6 bases between their ends. The time point label for this specimen denotes: patch test 1, 2 weeks after DPC sensitization. According to the study, the label for this sample's treatment or condition signals: therapeutic diphenylcyclopropenone sensitization with weekly scalp DPC. Blood at each patch-test visit was drawn before the patch test was applied. Patients were eligible if aged 18 to 70, diagnosed with alopecia and judged suitable for DPC therapy, and pregnant patients were excluded. Total RNA was extracted from unfractionated whole blood collected in Tempus Blood RNA tubes. The library was built by means of RACE. Sequencing instrument: NextSeq 500. Library preparation attached unique molecular identifiers to individual cDNA molecules for quantitative, reproducible TCR counting. From each blood RNA sample, both TCR alpha and TCR beta chains were sequenced. From the authors' description of their analysis: The median number of TCRs per sample was around 96,000, ranging from 23,224 to 690,600. V, J and CDR3 annotation of the TCR reads was carried out using the Decombinator software suite. For the PS versus PT1 abundance plots, all samples were subsampled to the same number of TCRs (28,000). Expanded TCRs were defined as absent before sensitization and observed at least eight times at the 2-week time point. In-frame beta chains were kept once TCRdb had trimmed the public reads at Q25 with fastp and called clones with MiXCR. Entries are consolidated by CDR3 protein sequence, retaining the most common genes and DNA. These V and J calls derive from TCRdb rather than the authors' analysis. A total of around 150,000 distinct CDR3 sequences appear in this sample, 13% to 15% of them only once. The top ten clones comprise 1.5% to 2% of the sample.

This clonotype showed up many times. It has no known antigen specificity. There are no base qualities to consult, and no much larger clone falls within one base. Sample: whole blood, taken in connection with sensitization to the hapten diphenylcyclopropenone (DPC). The chain couples TRBV7-9 to TRBJ2-3, with the D segment identity uncertain. The TCR originated in a woman in her thirties with alopecia areata. Some clones in this sample may be carry-over from other donors' samples. The nucleotide sequence reads as follows: TGTGCCAGCAGCTTTGGAAGAGATACGCAGTATTTT. It specifies CASSFGRDTQYF.